Presented here are 28 T cell receptor beta chains from one specimen sequenced in a study of shared clonotypes between healthy human individuals. The protocol was immunoSEQ multiplex PCR, while the TCRdb copy is restricted to in-frame clones and leaves out a portion. Among 110,000 or so clones, about 63% were seen once, and the ten largest hold approximately 25%. The sequenced sample was memory CD8+ T cells sorted from blood. Subset: CD45RO+ cells pooled with CCR7-negative TemRA cells. The receptors derive from a young woman in good health.

The chain employs TRBV30 and TRBJ1-3; the D gene is possibly TRBD1 (5 bases). Germline assignment: CDR1 GTSNPN and CDR2 SVGIG (reference sequence). The V and J ends lost 4 bases and 7 bases respectively, with 20 bases between them. CDR3 length equals 15 residues. The CDR3: CAWTSMGPPGNTIYF. CDR3 coding DNA: TGTGCCTGGACCTCAATGGGACCGCCGGGCAACACCATATATTTT.

This clone has a handful of counts. The rearrangement joins TRBV10-2 to TRBJ2-7; D call uncertain. The CDR3 is 11 amino acids. With 4 bases removed from V and 3 bases from J, the gap between germline ends came to 4 bases. Germline CDR1 WSHSY, CDR2 SAAADI. This chain's CDR3 is CASSAHYEQYF. For the CDR3, the DNA is TGCGCCAGCAGTGCACACTACGAGCAGTACTTC.

This clone was seen only a few times. The chain combines TRBV7-9 with TRBJ1-2, with D possibly TRBD1 on 5 matching bases. The germline gives CDR1 SEHNR, CDR2 FQNEAQ (reference sequence). The CDR3 is 14 amino acids. V dropped 4 bases and J dropped 5 bases, with 14 bases sitting between them. The CDR3 sequence: CASSSGSRVYGYTF. CDR3 bases: TGTGCCAGCAGCTCTGGTAGCAGGGTATATGGCTACACCTTC.

The rearrangement joins TRBV11-2 to TRBJ2-7; 13 nucleotides line up with TRBD2. The CDR3 covers 19 residues. Germline values: CDR1 SGHAT, CDR2 FQNNGV. The junction had 18 bases not matched to a gene; V was cut back by 4 bases and J by 6 bases. CDR3 residues: CASSSPGLAGRGLEGEQYF. For the CDR3, the DNA is TGTGCCAGCAGCTCCCCGGGACTAGCGGGGCGGGGGCTTGAGGGCGAGCAGTACTTC. Supplemented by reference TRBV11-2 and TRBJ2-7, the full variable domain reads EAGVAQSPRYKIIEKRQSVAFWCNPISGHATLYWYQQILGQGPKLLIQFQNNGVVDDSQLPKDRFSAERLKGVDSTLKIQPAKLEDSAVYLCASSSPGLAGRGLEGEQYFGPGTRLTVT.

V and J are TRBV5-1 and TRBJ2-1; 8 bases line up with TRBD2. V lost 0 bases, J lost 8 bases, and 7 bases stayed unmatched. The germline gives CDR1 SGHRS, CDR2 YFSETQ. This CDR3 region has 15 residues. CDR3 DNA sequence: TGCGCCAGCAGCTTGGCTAGCGGGCCCTTACATGAGCAGTTCTTC. This gives the protein CASSLASGPLHEQFF. The full variable domain, its missing parts supplied by reference TRBV5-1 and TRBJ2-1, is KAGVTQTPRYLIKTRGQQVTLSCSPISGHRSVSWYQQTPGQGLQFLFEYFSETQRNKGNFPGRFSGRQFSNSRSEMNVSTLELGDSALYLCASSLASGPLHEQFFGPGTRLTVL.

This clone was found once. V gene TRBV9 combines with J gene TRBJ2-1; 7 positions match TRBD2. The CDR3 extends over 16 amino acids. J gave up 3 bases and V 3 bases, and 9 bases lay outside the gene matches. The germline CDR1 and CDR2 sequences are SGDLS and YYNGEE. CDR3 DNA: TGTGCCAGCAGCGGGTGGGAGGGGACTGACTACAATGAGCAGTTCTTC. Its protein product is CASSGWEGTDYNEQFF. Filled out from reference TRBV9 and TRBJ2-1, the complete variable domain reads DSGVTQTPKHLITATGQRVTLRCSPRSGDLSVYWYQQSLDQGLQFLIQYYNGEERAKGNILERFSAQQFPDLHSELNLSSLELGDSALYFCASSGWEGTDYNEQFFGPGTRLTVL.

This clone showed up many times. This chain connects TRBV6-5 to TRBJ2-7; a possible D gene is TRBD1 (5 bases). This CDR3 has 13 residues. CDR1 MNHEY and CDR2 SVGAGI come from the germline V gene. V was shortened by 5 bases and J by 2 bases, with 10 bases between the two germline ends. CDR3 region: CASSTGHAYEQYF. The CDR3 DNA follows: TGTGCCAGCAGTACCGGACATGCCTACGAGCAGTACTTC.

The chain links TRBV6-5 to TRBJ2-7; D uncertain. Germline lookup yields CDR1 MNHEY and CDR2 SVGAGI. This CDR3 contains 15 residues. V lost 0 bases and J 3 bases, leaving 12 bases between the germline ends. CDR3 amino acids: CASSYSNLGSYEQYF. As DNA, the CDR3 is TGTGCCAGCAGTTACTCGAATTTGGGAAGCTACGAGCAGTACTTC.

The chain couples TRBV5-1 to TRBJ2-3, with TRBD1 matching 9 bases. The V and J ends lost 5 bases and 2 bases, in that order; junction bases with no gene match: 6. CDR1 is SGHRS and CDR2 is YFSETQ in the germline V gene. There are 15 residues in the CDR3. The CDR3 protein is CASRRGQGATDTQYF. The CDR3 nucleotides read TGCGCCAGCAGGAGGGGACAGGGTGCCACAGATACGCAGTATTTT.

The J gene is TRBJ1-2, the V gene TRBV7-3; 9 bases are a match to TRBD1. Germline CDR1 and CDR2: SGHTA and FQGTGA. J gave up 3 bases and V 4 bases, and 6 bases lay outside the gene matches. CDR3 length: 15 amino acids. CDR3 protein: CASSSRTGADYGYTF. CDR3 DNA: TGTGCCAGCAGCTCTAGGACAGGGGCTGACTATGGCTACACCTTC.

The chain combines TRBV29-1 with TRBJ2-1; 9 positions match TRBD2. From germline, CDR1 is SQVTM and CDR2 ANQGSEA. The CDR3 extends over 13 amino acids. Losses at the gene ends were 4 bases for V and 8 bases for J; bases not matched to a gene: 6. The CDR3 region is CSVVLAGSHEQFF. The CDR3 region has the DNA TGCAGCGTTGTACTAGCGGGTTCCCATGAGCAGTTCTTC.

This clone was seen a handful of times. The chain's CDR3 is CAISNRDYGNSPLHF. CDR3 nucleotides: TGTGCCATCAGTAACAGGGACTATGGGAATTCACCCCTCCACTTT. The rearrangement uses TRBV10-3 and TRBJ1-6, with D possibly matching TRBD1 (6 bases). From germline, CDR1 is ENHRY and CDR2 SYGVKD. This CDR3 region has 15 residues. V gave up 5 bases and J gave up 7 bases, with 15 bases separating them.

The chain uses TRBV25-1 and TRBJ1-2, with a weak D call TRBD1 (5 bases). Trimming shortened V by 6 bases and J by 8 bases, and 19 bases separated the two germline ends. The germline V gene has CDR1 MGHDK and CDR2 SYGVNS. CDR3 length: 14 amino acids. Written as DNA, the CDR3 is TGTGCCAGCAGCTCTCCGGGGGGGGGAAGCGGCTACACCTTC. It specifies CASSSPGGGSGYTF.

The table lists this clone with many counts. This chain links TRBV7-3 with TRBJ2-1, with 9 nucleotides matching TRBD1. V was pared by 3 bases and J by 7 bases, with 4 bases of the junction left unmatched. The germline V gene has CDR1 SGHTA and CDR2 FQGTGA. This CDR3 has 14 residues. CDR3 protein: CASSLGQGKNEQFF. In nucleotides, the CDR3 is TGTGCCAGCAGCTTGGGACAGGGTAAGAATGAGCAGTTCTTC.

CDR3 loop: CASSPSIFSETHGYTF. The CDR3, as DNA: TGTGCCAGCAGCCCTTCAATTTTCTCCGAGACGCATGGCTACACCTTC. This chain connects TRBV5-4 to TRBJ1-2; no clear D. The V gene's germline CDR1 is SGHNT and CDR2 YYREEE (reference sequence). The V end was cut by 4 bases, the J end by 6 bases, with 22 bases between. CDR3 length equals 16 residues.

This clone was counted only a few times. V and J are TRBV10-1 and TRBJ1-5, with D uncertain. Germline V gene lookup returns CDR1 WNHNN and CDR2 SYGVQD (reference sequence). CDR3 length equals 13 residues. Trimming took 4 bases from V and 5 from J, leaving 9 bases between them. The CDR3 DNA sequence: TGCGCCAGCAGTGTAGGGAAGGATCAGCCCCAGCATTTT. Protein product: CASSVGKDQPQHF.

This clone was seen more than once but under ten times. Distinct nucleotide sequences in the sample also encode this CDR3. The DNA for the CDR3 is TGTGCCAGCTCATCCGACTACGAGCAGTACTTC. Translation gives CASSSDYEQYF. The V call is TRBV18, the J call TRBJ2-7; D is unclear. Germline assignment: CDR1 KGHSH and CDR2 LQKENI. The CDR3 consists of 11 residues. With 5 bases removed from V and 3 bases from J, the gap between germline ends came to 5 bases.

The V gene is TRBV7-9, the J gene TRBJ2-7; 8 bases line up with TRBD2. V shed 4 bases, J shed 3 bases, and the junction held 5 bases outside the gene matches. Germline V gene lookup returns CDR1 SEHNR and CDR2 FQNEAQ (reference sequence). The CDR3 loop spans 14 amino acids. The CDR3, as DNA: TGTGCCAGCAGCTCCTTAGCGGGGAACTACGAGCAGTACTTC. Translated, it gives CASSSLAGNYEQYF. The full variable domain, rest sourced from reference TRBV7-9 and TRBJ2-7, is DTGVSQNPRHKITKRGQNVTFRCDPISEHNRLYWYRQTLGQGPEFLTYFQNEAQLEKSRLLSDRFSAERPKGSFSTLEIQRTEQGDSAMYLCASSSLAGNYEQYFGPGTRLTVT.

The rearrangement uses TRBV5-1 and TRBJ2-7, with a possible D match to TRBD1 (6 bases). V lost 4 bases to trimming and J lost 4 bases, with 18 bases between them. CDR1 is SGHRS, CDR2 YFSETQ, per germline. This CDR3 is built from 15 residues. The CDR3 nucleotides read TGCGCCAGCAGCCGGTGGTGGGGGCCAGTGTACGAGCAGTACTTC. This codes for CASSRWWGPVYEQYF.

CDR3 protein: CASSEWVQGRIDTQYF. CDR3 nucleotides: TGTGCCAGCAGTGAGTGGGTACAGGGGAGGATAGATACGCAGTATTTT. V and J are TRBV6-1 and TRBJ2-3, with D possibly matching TRBD1 (7 bases). CDR1 MNHNS and CDR2 SASEGT come from the germline V gene. Trimming stripped 3 bases from V and 5 bases from J, with 18 bases between. This CDR3 spans 16 amino acids.

The V gene is TRBV2, the J gene TRBJ2-5; D possibly corresponds to TRBD1 (6 bases). The CDR3 sequence is 14 residues long. V was pared by 7 bases and J by 5 bases, with 17 bases between. Germline V gene sequence: CDR1 SNHLY, CDR2 FYNNEI. The CDR3 nucleotides read TGTGCCAGCACTTTTACAGGGATGGGTGAGACCCAGTACTTC. Its protein product is CASTFTGMGETQYF.

V usage is TRBV10-1 and J usage is TRBJ2-2; D not certain. V was clipped by 2 bases and J by 1 base, with 8 bases between them. Germline-derived CDR1 and CDR2 are WNHNN and SYGVQD (reference sequence). This CDR3 has 15 residues. CDR3: CASSEISGNTGELFF. The CDR3 nucleotides read TGCGCCAGCAGTGAGATTTCCGGGAACACCGGGGAGCTGTTTTTT.

CDR3: CASSSGLAGGRYEQYF. In DNA form, the CDR3 reads TGTGCCAGCAGTTCGGGACTAGCGGGAGGGCGGTACGAGCAGTACTTC. V usage is TRBV27 and J usage is TRBJ2-7; 16 bases map to TRBD2. With 4 bases clipped from V and 4 bases from J, the junction kept 4 bases outside the gene matches. This CDR3 contains 16 residues. The germline CDR1 and CDR2 sequences are MNHEY and SMNVEV (reference sequence).

The V and J genes are TRBV30 and TRBJ2-5; D is possibly TRBD1 or TRBD2 (5 bases each). TRBJ2-7 explains the end of the DNA better; the J call may be wrong. This CDR3 comprises 14 residues. Germline assignment: CDR1 GTSNPN and CDR2 SVGIG (reference sequence). In DNA form, the CDR3 reads TGTGCCTGGTCTCGAGGGGACCCAGAAACCGAGCAGTACTTC. Its protein product is CAWSRGDPETEQYF.

This clone was counted a few times. The J gene is TRBJ1-2, the V gene TRBV7-9, with D hard to call. Germline V lookup: CDR1 SEHNR, CDR2 FQNEAQ (reference sequence). Trimming shortened V by 10 bases and J by 5 bases, and 14 bases separated the two germline ends. The CDR3 runs to 12 residues. The CDR3 reads CAITGRDYGYTF. The CDR3 DNA reads TGTGCCATCACTGGTCGGGATTATGGCTACACCTTC.

The chain uses TRBV19 and TRBJ2-2, with TRBD2 matching 13 bases. The CDR3 totals 20 residues. After removal of 7 bases from V and 3 bases from J, the junction contained 17 bases not matched to a gene. The germline gives CDR1 LNHDA, CDR2 SQIVND (reference sequence). The CDR3, as DNA: TGTGCCAGTATATCACAAGCACTAGCGGGAGGGCCGGCGCACACCGGGGAGCTGTTTTTT. Translating gives CASISQALAGGPAHTGELFF.

To note about this clone: Other DNA variants within this sample encode the same CDR3. The chain carries TRBV13 and TRBJ2-5, with 8 bases aligning to TRBD2. Germline V lookup: CDR1 PRHDT, CDR2 FYEKMQ (reference sequence). V gave up 2 bases and J gave up 8 bases; unmatched junction bases: 16. The CDR3 consists of 17 residues. The CDR3: CASSLSSAGASKRTQYF. In nucleotides, the CDR3 is TGTGCCAGCAGCTTATCCTCAGCGGGAGCATCCAAGAGAACCCAGTACTTC.

The CDR3 bases are TGTGCCAGTAGTATAGTGTTAGGCAATGAGCAGTTCTTC. This sequence encodes CASSIVLGNEQFF. V usage is TRBV19 and J usage is TRBJ2-1; D call uncertain. Deletions cut 1 base from V and 6 bases from J, with 7 bases between. Germline V gives CDR1 LNHDA, CDR2 SQIVND (reference sequence). This CDR3 is 13 amino acids long.